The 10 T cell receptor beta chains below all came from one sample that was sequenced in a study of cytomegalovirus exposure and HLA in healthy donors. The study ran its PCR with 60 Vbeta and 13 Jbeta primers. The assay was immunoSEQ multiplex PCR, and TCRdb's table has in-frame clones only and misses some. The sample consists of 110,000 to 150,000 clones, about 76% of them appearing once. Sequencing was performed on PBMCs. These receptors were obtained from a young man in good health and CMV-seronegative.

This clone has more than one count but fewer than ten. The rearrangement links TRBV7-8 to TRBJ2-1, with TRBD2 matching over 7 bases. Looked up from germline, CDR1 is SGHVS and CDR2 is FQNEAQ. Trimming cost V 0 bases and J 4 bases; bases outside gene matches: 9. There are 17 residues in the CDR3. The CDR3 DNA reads TGTGCCAGCAGCTTAGCGGGGACCCGGGGGGTTTACAATGAGCAGTTCTTC. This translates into CASSLAGTRGVYNEQFF.

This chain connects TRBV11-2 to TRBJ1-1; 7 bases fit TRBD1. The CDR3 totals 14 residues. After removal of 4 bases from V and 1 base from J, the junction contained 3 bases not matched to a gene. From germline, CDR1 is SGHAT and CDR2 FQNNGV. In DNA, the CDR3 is TGTGCCAGCAGCTGGGGACAGAGGAACACTGAAGCTTTCTTT. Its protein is CASSWGQRNTEAFF.

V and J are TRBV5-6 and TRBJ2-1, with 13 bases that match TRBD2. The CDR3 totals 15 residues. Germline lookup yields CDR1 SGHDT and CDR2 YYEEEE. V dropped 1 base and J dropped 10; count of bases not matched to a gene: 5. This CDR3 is CASSLSTSGRAEQFF. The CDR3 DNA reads TGTGCCAGCAGCTTGTCTACTAGCGGGAGGGCCGAGCAGTTCTTC. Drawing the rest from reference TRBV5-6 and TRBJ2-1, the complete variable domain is DAGVTQSPTHLIKTRGQQVTLRCSPKSGHDTVSWYQQALGQGPQFIFQYYEEEERQRGNFPDRFSGHQFPNYSSELNVNALLLGDSALYLCASSLSTSGRAEQFFGPGTRLTVL.

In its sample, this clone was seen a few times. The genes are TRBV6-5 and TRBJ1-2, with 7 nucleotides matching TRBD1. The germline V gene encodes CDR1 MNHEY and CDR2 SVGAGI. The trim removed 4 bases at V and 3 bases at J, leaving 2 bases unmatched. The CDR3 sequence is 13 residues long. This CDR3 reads CASSSDRYYGYTF. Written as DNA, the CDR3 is TGTGCCAGCAGTTCGGACAGGTACTATGGCTACACCTTC.

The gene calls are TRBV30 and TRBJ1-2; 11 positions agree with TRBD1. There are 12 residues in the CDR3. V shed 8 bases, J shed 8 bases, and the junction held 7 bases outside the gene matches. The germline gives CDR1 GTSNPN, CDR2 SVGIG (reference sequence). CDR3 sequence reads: CARHRDRGGYTF. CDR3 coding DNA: TGTGCCCGACACCGGGACAGGGGGGGCTACACCTTC.

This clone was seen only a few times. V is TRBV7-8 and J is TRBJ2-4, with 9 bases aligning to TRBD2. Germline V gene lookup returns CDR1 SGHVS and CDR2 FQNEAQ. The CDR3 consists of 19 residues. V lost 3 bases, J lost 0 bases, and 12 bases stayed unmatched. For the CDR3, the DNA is TGTGCCAGCAGCTTGGCTCTAGCGGGAAACCATCTAGCCAAAAACATTCAGTACTTC. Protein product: CASSLALAGNHLAKNIQYF.

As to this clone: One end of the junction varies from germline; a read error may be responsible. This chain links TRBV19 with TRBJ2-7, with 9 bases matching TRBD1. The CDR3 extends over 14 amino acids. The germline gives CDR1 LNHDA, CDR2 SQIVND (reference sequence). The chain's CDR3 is CATQPTGGIYVQYF. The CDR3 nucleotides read TGTGCCACCCAGCCGACAGGGGGAATCTACGTGCAGTACTTC.

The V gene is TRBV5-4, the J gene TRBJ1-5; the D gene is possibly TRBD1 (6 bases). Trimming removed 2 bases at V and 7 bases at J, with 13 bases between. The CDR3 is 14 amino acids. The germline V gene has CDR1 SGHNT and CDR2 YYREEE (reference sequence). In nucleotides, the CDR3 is TGTGCCAGCAGCTTCGCAGGGGACCGGCAGCCCCAGCATTTT. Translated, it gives CASSFAGDRQPQHF. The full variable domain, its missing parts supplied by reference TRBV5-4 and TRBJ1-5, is ETGVTQSPTHLIKTRGQQVTLRCSSQSGHNTVSWYQQALGQGPQFIFQYYREEENGRGNFPPRFSGLQFPNYSSELNVNALELDDSALYLCASSFAGDRQPQHFGDGTRLSIL.

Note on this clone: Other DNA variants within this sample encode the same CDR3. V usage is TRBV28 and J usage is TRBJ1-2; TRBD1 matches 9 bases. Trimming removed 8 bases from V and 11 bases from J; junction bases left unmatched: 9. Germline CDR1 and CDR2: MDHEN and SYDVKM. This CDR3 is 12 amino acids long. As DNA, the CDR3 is TGTGCCAGCCGACGGGACAGGGACGGTTACACCTTC. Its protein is CASRRDRDGYTF.

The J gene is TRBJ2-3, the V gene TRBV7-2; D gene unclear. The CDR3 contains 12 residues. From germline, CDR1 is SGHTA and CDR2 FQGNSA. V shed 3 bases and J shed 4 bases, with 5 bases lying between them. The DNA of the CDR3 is TGTGCCAGCAGCTTCCGAGCAGATACGCAGTATTTT. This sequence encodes CASSFRADTQYF.